Shown below are 8 T cell receptor beta chains from a single sample sequenced in a study of PD-1 blockade in classical Hodgkin lymphoma. There was relapse after autologous stem cell transplantation in every patient, and there was variation in brentuximab vedotin exposure. Assay used: immunoSEQ multiplex PCR; TCRdb lists only in-frame clones, some missing. The data show more than 50,000 clones, with 80% to 90% seen just once and around 16% held by the top ten. The sample was peripheral blood mononuclear cells (PBMCs), taken at baseline. The receptor set was obtained from a human donor with classical Hodgkin lymphoma.

The chain has TRBV27 and TRBJ2-2; no firm D call. The CDR3 contains 12 residues. The germline CDR1 and CDR2 sequences are MNHEY and SMNVEV (reference sequence). V gave up 3 bases and J gave up 7 bases, with 6 bases separating them. The CDR3 sequence: CASSFDGGELFF. Here the CDR3 DNA reads TGTGCCAGCAGTTTTGACGGCGGGGAGCTGTTTTTT.

This clone was seen just once. The rearrangement uses TRBV6-5 and TRBJ2-1, with D tentatively TRBD2 (6 bases). Germline loops: CDR1 MNHEY, CDR2 SVGAGI. The CDR3 has 13 residues. The ends were cut back, 6 bases at V and 9 bases at J, with 15 bases in the middle. The CDR3 is CASRPRRVGEQFF. In DNA form, the CDR3 reads TGTGCCAGCAGGCCCCGGAGGGTTGGTGAGCAGTTCTTC.

The rearrangement joins TRBV30 to TRBJ2-3, with D hard to call. Germline V gene lookup returns CDR1 GTSNPN and CDR2 SVGIG (reference sequence). The CDR3 is 12 residues long. V shed 0 bases and J shed 4 bases, with 5 bases lying between them. CDR3 nucleotides: TGTGCCTGGAGTGTAAGCCCAGATACGCAGTATTTT. Its protein product is CAWSVSPDTQYF. The full variable domain, completed using reference TRBV30 and TRBJ2-3, is SQTIHQWPATLVQPVGSPLSLECTVEGTSNPNLYWYRQAAGRGLQLLFYSVGIGQISSEVPQNLSASRPQDRQFILSSKKLLLSDSGFYLCAWSVSPDTQYFGPGTRLTVL.

The rearrangement uses TRBV29-1 and TRBJ1-1; tentatively, D is TRBD1 (6 bases). The CDR3 sequence is 13 residues long. Germline lookup yields CDR1 SQVTM and CDR2 ANQGSEA. V dropped 3 bases and J dropped 3 bases, with 11 bases sitting between them. CDR3 coding DNA: TGCAGCGTTGACAACAGGGTTCACACTGAAGCTTTCTTT. Its protein product is CSVDNRVHTEAFF.

This clone was detected a few times. V is TRBV11-2 and J is TRBJ1-1; unclear D gene. Germline assignment: CDR1 SGHAT and CDR2 FQNNGV. V was clipped by 1 base and J by 5 bases, with 11 bases between them. This CDR3 is 14 amino acids long. The CDR3: CASSLGMGRTEAFF. For the CDR3, the DNA is TGTGCCAGCAGCTTAGGTATGGGGAGGACTGAAGCTTTCTTT.

This sequence joins TRBV19 and TRBJ2-2; no definite D call. Germline CDR1 is LNHDA and CDR2 is SQIVND (reference sequence). V lost 1 base and J lost 8, with 8 bases in between. This CDR3 has 13 residues. CDR3 sequence reads: CASSIGLTGELFF. The CDR3 region has the DNA TGTGCCAGTAGTATAGGTCTGACTGGGGAGCTGTTTTTT.

The chain couples TRBV29-1 to TRBJ1-3, with D unclear. V lost 4 bases to trimming and J lost 4 bases, with 11 bases between them. This CDR3 contains 13 residues. Germline CDR1 SQVTM, CDR2 ANQGSEA. The chain's CDR3 is CSVGSESGNTIYF. In DNA, the CDR3 is TGCAGCGTTGGTTCGGAGTCCGGAAACACCATATATTTT.

The chain has TRBV10-3 and TRBJ2-1, with TRBD1 matching over 10 bases. Per germline, CDR1 ENHRY and CDR2 SYGVKD. The CDR3 covers 13 residues. V gave up 11 bases and J gave up 8 bases; unmatched junction bases: 9. CDR3 region: CAVRDRGQDEQFF. The CDR3 DNA is TGTGCCGTCCGGGACAGGGGTCAGGATGAGCAGTTCTTC.